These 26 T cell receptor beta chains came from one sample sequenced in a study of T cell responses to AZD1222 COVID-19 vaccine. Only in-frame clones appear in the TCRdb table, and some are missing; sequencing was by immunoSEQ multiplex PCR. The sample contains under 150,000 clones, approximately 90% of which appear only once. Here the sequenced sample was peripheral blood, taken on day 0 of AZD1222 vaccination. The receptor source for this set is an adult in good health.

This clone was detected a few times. CDR3 nucleotides: TGTGCCAGCAGCCTCAACCCCGACGGAACAGATACGCAGTATTTT. This gives the protein CASSLNPDGTDTQYF. This chain connects TRBV6-6 to TRBJ2-3; no definite D call. The length of the CDR3 is 15 residues. CDR1 is MNHNY and CDR2 is SVGAGI in the germline V gene (reference sequence). V lost 6 bases and J 3 bases, leaving 16 bases between the germline ends.

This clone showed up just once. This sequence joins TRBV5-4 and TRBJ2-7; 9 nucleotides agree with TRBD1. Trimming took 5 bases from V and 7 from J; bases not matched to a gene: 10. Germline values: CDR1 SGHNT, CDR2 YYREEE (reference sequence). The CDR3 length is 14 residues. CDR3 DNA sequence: TGTGCCAGCAGTATTACAGGGGGCCTGAGAGAGCAGTACTTC. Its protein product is CASSITGGLREQYF.

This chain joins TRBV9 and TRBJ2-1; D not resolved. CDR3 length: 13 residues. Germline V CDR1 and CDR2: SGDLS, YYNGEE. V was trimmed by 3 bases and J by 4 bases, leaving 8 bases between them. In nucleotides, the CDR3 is TGTGCCAGCAGCGCCCCCGCGTACAATGAGCAGTTCTTC. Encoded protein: CASSAPAYNEQFF.

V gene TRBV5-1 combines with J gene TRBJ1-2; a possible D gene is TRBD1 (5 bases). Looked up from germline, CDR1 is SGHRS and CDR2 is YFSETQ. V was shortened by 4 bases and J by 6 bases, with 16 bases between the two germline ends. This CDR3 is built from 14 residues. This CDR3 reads CASSTDQGRNGYTF. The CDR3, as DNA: TGCGCCAGCAGCACCGACCAGGGTAGGAATGGCTACACCTTC.

CDR3 bases: TGTGCCAGCAGAGGGACAGGGGGGACGCACGAGCAGTACTTC. This gives the protein CASRGTGGTHEQYF. This chain joins TRBV11-2 and TRBJ2-7; TRBD1 aligns across 11 bases. Germline CDR1 reads SGHAT; CDR2 reads FQNNGV. The CDR3 is made up of 14 amino acids. The J segment lost 5 bases and the V segment lost 6 bases, leaving 6 bases of the junction unmatched.

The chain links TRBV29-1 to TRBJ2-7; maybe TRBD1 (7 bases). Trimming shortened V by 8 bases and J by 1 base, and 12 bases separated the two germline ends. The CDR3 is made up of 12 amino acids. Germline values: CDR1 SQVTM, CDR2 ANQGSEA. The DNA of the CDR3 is TGCAGCATCAGGGGGGCATCCTACGAGCAGTACTTC. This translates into CSIRGASYEQYF.

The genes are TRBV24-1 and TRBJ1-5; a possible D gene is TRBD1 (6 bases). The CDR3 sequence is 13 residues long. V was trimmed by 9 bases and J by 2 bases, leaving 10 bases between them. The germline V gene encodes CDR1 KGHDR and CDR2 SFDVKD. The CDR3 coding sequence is TGTGCCACCTCTGGACAGCGCAATCAGCCCCAGCATTTT. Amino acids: CATSGQRNQPQHF.

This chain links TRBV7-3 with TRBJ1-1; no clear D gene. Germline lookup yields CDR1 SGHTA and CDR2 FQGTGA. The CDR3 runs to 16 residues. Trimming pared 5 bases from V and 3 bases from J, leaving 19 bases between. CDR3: CASSPNRLGFDTEAFF. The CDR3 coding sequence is TGTGCCAGCAGCCCAAACCGCCTCGGGTTTGACACTGAAGCTTTCTTT.

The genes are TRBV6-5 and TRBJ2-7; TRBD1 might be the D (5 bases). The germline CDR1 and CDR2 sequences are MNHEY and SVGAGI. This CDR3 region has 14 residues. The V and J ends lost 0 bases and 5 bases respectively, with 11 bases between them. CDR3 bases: TGTGCCAGCAGTTACTCATCCCAGGGCGACGAGCAGTACTTC. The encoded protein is CASSYSSQGDEQYF.

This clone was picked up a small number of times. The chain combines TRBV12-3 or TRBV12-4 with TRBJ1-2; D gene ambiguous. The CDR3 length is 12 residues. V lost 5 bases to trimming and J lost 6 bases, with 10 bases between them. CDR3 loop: CASSRSGDGYTF. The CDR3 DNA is TGTGCCAGCAGTCGGAGTGGAGATGGCTACACCTTC.

CDR3 sequence: CARCRGQGVYEQYF. The DNA for the CDR3 is TGTGCCAGATGCAGGGGACAGGGCGTCTACGAGCAGTACTTC. The V and J genes are TRBV21-1 and TRBJ2-7; the D call of TRBD1 is as the table states it, not checked on the DNA. TRBV21-1 is recorded as a pseudogene. The CDR3 sequence is 14 residues long.

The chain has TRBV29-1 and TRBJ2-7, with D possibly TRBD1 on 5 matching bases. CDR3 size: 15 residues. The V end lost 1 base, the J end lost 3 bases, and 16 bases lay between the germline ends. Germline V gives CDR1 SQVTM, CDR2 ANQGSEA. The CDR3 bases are TGCAGCGTTGAAGGCCCCAGGGAAGGGAACTACGAGCAGTACTTC. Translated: CSVEGPREGNYEQYF.

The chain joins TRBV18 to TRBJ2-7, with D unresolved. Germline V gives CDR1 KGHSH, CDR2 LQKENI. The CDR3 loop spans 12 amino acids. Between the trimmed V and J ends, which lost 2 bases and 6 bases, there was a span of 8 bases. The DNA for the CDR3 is TGTGCCAGCTCACCAACTGGGCTCGAGCAGTACTTC. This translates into CASSPTGLEQYF.

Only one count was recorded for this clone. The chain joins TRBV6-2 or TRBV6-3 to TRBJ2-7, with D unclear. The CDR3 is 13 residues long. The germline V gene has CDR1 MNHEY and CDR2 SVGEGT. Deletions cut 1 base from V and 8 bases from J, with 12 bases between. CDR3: CASSYYRPYKQYF. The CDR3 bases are TGTGCCAGCAGTTACTACCGACCCTATAAGCAGTACTTC.

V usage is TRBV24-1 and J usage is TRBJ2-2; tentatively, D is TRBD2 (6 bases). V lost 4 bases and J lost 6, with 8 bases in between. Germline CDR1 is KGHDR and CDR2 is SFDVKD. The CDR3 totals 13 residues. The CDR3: CATSEEGAGELFF. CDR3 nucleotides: TGTGCCACCAGTGAGGAGGGAGCCGGGGAGCTGTTTTTT.

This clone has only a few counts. The CDR3 nucleotides are TGCGCCAGCAGCTTGGCCCAAGCGGGAGATGATAGGGATACGCAGTATTTT. Translation gives CASSLAQAGDDRDTQYF. The rearrangement links TRBV5-1 to TRBJ2-3; TRBD2 agrees at 8 bases. The CDR3 has 17 amino acids. Losses at the gene ends were 0 bases for V and 6 bases for J; bases not matched to a gene: 12. Germline values: CDR1 SGHRS, CDR2 YFSETQ.

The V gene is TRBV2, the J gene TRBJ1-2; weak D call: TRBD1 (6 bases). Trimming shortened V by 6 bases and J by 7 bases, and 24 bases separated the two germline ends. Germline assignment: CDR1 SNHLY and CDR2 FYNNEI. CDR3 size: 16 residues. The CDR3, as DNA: TGTGCCAGCAGGGAGGGGGAACAGGGAAGAATTATTGGCTACACCTTC. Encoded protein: CASREGEQGRIIGYTF.

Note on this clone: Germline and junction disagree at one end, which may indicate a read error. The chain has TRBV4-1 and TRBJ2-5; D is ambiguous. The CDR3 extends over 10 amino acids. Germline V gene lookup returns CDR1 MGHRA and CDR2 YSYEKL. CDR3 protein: CASSQETQYF. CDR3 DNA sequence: TGCGCTAGCAGCCAAGAGACCCAGTACTTC.

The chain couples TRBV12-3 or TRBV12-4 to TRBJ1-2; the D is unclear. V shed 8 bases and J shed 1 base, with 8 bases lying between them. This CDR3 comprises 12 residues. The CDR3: CASRGLNYGYTF. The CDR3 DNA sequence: TGTGCCAGCCGCGGCCTTAACTATGGCTACACCTTC.

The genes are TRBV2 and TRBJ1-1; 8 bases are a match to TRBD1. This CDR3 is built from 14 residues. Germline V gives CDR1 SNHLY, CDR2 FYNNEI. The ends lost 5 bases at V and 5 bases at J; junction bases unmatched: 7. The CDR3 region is CASSPQGELTEAFF. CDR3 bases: TGTGCCAGCAGTCCACAGGGGGAGTTGACTGAAGCTTTCTTT. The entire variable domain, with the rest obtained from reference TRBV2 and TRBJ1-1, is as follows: EPEVTQTPSHQVTQMGQEVILRCVPISNHLYFYWYRQILGQKVEFLVSFYNNEISEKSEIFDDQFSVERPDGSNFTLKIRSTKLEDSAMYFCASSPQGELTEAFFGQGTRLTVV.

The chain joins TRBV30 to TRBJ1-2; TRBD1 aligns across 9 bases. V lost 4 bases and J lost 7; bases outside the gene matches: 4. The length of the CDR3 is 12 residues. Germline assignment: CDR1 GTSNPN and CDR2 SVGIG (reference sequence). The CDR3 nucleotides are TGTGCCTGGACGGGACAGGGAGGTGGCTACACCTTC. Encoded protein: CAWTGQGGGYTF.

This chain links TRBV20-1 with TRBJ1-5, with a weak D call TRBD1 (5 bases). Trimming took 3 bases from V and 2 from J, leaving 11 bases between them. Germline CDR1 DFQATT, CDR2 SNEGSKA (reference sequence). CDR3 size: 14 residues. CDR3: CSASMGVGNQPQHF. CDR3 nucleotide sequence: TGCAGTGCTAGTATGGGGGTTGGCAATCAGCCCCAGCATTTT.

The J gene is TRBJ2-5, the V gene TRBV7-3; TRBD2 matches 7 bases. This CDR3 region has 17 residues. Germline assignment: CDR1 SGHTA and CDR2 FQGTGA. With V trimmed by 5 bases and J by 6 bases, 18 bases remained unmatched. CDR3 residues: CASSPPPAGEGRKTQYF. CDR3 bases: TGTGCCAGCAGCCCACCCCCTGCGGGAGAGGGTAGAAAGACCCAGTACTTC.

CDR3 sequence: CASSSRLAGGPQTQYF. The CDR3 DNA reads TGTGCCAGCAGCTCCCGACTAGCGGGAGGGCCCCAGACCCAGTACTTC. The rearrangement links TRBV11-3 to TRBJ2-5; 14 bases agree with TRBD2. The CDR3 covers 16 residues. Germline lookup yields CDR1 SGHNT and CDR2 YENEEA. V shed 4 bases and J 6 bases; nucleotides not matched to a gene: 7.

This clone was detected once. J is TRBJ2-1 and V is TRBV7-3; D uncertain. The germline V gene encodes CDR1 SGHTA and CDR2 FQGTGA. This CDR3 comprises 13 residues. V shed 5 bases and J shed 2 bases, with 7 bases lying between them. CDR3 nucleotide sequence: TGTGCCAGCAGCCCCCTGCCCTACAATGAGCAGTTCTTC. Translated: CASSPLPYNEQFF.

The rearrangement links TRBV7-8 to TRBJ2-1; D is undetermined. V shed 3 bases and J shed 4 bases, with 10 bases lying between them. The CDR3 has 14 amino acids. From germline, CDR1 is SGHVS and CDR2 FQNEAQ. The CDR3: CASSLGVLYNEQFF. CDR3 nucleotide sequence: TGTGCCAGCAGCTTGGGCGTCCTTTACAATGAGCAGTTCTTC.